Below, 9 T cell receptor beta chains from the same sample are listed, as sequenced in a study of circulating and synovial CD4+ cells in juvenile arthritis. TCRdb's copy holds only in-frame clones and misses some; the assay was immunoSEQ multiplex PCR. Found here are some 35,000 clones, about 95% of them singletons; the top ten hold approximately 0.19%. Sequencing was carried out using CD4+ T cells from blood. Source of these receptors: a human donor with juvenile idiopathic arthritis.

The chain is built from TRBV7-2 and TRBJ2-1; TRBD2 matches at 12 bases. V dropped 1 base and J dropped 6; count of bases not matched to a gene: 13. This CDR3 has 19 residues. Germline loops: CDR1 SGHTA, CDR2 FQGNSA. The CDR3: CASSLVIPSGGAIFNEQFF. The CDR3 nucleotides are TGTGCCAGCAGCTTAGTAATCCCTAGCGGGGGGGCTATTTTCAATGAGCAGTTCTTC.

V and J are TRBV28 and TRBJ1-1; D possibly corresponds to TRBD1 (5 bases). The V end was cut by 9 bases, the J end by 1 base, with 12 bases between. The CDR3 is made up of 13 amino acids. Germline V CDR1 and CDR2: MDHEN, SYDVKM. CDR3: CASDDRPNTEAFF. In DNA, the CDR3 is TGTGCCAGTGACGACAGACCGAACACTGAAGCTTTCTTT.

CDR3 sequence: CASSRVGNTIYF. For the CDR3, the DNA is TGTGCCAGCAGTCGAGTGGGAAACACCATATATTTT. The V and J genes are TRBV28 and TRBJ1-3, with D unclear. Germline V gene sequence: CDR1 MDHEN, CDR2 SYDVKM. Trimming took off 5 bases at V and 4 bases at J, with 6 bases between the two ends. There are 12 residues in the CDR3.

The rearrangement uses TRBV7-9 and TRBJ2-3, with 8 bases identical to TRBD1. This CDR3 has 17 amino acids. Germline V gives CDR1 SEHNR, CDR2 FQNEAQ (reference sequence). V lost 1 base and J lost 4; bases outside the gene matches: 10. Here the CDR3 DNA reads TGTGCCAGCAGCTTAGTCCCAGGCAGGGGGCAGGCAGATACGCAGTATTTT. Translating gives CASSLVPGRGQADTQYF.

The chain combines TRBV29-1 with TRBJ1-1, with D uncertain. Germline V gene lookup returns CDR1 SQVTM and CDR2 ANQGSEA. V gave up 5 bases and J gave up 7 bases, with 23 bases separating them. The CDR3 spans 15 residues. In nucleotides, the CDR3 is TGCAGCGTTTTACAACGACTGGTTCCGACCAGTGAAGCTTTCTTT. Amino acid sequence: CSVLQRLVPTSEAFF. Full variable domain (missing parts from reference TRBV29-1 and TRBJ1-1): SAVISQKPSRDICQRGTSLTIQCQVDSQVTMMFWYRQQPGQSLTLIATANQGSEATYESGFVIDKFPISRPNLTFSTLTVSNMSPEDSSIYLCSVLQRLVPTSEAFFGQGTRLTVV.

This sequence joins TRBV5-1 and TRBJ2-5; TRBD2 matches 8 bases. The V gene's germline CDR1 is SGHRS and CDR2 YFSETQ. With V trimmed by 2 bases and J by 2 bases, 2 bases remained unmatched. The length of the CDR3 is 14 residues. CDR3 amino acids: CASSFAGGQETQYF. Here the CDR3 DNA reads TGCGCCAGCAGCTTTGCGGGGGGTCAAGAGACCCAGTACTTC.

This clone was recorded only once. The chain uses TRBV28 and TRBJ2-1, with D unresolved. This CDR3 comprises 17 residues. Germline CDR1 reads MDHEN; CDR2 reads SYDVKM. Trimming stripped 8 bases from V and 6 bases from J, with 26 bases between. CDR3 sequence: CASPPPVRTVTFNEQFF. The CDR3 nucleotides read TGTGCCAGCCCTCCTCCCGTCCGAACTGTAACTTTCAATGAGCAGTTCTTC.

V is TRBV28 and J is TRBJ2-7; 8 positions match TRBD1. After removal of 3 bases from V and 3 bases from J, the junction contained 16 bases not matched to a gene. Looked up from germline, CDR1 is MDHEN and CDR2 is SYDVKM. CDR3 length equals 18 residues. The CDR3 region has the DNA TGTGCCAGCAGTTTTCCCGGGACAGGCCATCCCTTAAACTACGAGCAGTACTTC. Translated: CASSFPGTGHPLNYEQYF.

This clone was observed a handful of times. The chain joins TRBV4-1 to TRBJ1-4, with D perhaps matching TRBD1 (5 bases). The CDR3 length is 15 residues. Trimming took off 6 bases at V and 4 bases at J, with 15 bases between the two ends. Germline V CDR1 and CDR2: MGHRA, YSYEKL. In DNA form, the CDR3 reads TGCGCCAGCAGTCAGGGAGGGAGACTTAATGAAAAACTGTTTTTT. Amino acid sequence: CASSQGGRLNEKLFF.